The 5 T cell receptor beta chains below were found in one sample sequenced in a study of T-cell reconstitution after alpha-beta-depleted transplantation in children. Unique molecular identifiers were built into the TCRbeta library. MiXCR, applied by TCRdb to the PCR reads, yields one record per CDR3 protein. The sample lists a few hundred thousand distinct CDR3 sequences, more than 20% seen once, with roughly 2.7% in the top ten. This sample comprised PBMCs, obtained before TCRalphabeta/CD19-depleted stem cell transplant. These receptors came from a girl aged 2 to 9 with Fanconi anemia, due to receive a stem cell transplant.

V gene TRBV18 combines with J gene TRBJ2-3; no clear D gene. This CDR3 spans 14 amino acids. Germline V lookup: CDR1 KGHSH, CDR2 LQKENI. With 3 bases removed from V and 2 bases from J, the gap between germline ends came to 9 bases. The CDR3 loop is CASSPREVTDTQYF. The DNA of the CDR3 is TGTGCCAGCTCACCTAGGGAAGTCACAGATACGCAGTATTTT.

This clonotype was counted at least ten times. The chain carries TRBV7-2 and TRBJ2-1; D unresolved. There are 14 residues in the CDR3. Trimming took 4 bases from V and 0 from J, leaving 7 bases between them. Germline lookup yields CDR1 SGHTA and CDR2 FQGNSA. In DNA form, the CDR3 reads TGTGCCAGCAGCTACCTTGGCTCCTACAATGAGCAGTTCTTC. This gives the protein CASSYLGSYNEQFF.

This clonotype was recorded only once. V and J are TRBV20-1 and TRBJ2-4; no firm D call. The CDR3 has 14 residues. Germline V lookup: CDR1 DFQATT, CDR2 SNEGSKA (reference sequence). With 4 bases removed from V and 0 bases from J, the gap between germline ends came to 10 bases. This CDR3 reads CSATPAIAKNIQYF. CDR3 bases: TGCAGTGCTACGCCGGCCATAGCCAAAAACATTCAGTACTTC.

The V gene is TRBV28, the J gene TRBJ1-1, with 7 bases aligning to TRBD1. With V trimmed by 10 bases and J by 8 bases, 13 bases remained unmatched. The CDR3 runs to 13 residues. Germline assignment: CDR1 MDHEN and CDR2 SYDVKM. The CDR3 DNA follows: TGTGCCATACAGCGGGGTATGGGACAGGAAGCTTTCTTT. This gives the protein CAIQRGMGQEAFF.

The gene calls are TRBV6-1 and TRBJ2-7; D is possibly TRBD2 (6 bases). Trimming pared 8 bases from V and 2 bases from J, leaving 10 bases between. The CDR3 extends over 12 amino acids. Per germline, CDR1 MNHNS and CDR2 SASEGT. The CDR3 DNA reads TGTGCCAGCGCGGGGCTGACCTACGAGCAGTACTTC. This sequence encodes CASAGLTYEQYF.